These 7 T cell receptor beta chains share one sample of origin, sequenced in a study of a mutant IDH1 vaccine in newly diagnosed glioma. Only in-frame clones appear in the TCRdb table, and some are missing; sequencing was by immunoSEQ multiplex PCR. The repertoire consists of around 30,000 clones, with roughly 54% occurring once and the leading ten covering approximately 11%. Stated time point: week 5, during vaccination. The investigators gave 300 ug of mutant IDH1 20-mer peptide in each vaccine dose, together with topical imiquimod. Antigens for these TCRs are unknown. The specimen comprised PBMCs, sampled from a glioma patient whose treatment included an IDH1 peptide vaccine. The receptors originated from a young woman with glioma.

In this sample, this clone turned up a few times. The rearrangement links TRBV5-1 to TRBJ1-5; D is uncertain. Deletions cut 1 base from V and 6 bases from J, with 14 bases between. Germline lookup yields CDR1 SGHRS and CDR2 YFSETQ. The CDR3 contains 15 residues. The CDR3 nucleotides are TGCGCCAGCAGCTTGAACGACCCCGCTAGTCAGCCCCAGCATTTT. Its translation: CASSLNDPASQPQHF.

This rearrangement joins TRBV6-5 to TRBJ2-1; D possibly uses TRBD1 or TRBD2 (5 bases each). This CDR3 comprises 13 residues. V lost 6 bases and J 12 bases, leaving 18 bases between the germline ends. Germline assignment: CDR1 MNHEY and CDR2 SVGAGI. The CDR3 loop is CASRLNSLGVQFF. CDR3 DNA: TGTGCCAGCAGGCTAAATTCCCTGGGGGTGCAGTTCTTC.

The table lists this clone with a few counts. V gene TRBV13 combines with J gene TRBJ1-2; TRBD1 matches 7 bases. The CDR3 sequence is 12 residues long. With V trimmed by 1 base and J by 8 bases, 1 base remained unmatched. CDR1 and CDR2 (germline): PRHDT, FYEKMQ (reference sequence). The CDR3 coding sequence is TGTGCCAGCAGCTTAGACAGGGGAGGCTACACCTTC. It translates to CASSLDRGGYTF.

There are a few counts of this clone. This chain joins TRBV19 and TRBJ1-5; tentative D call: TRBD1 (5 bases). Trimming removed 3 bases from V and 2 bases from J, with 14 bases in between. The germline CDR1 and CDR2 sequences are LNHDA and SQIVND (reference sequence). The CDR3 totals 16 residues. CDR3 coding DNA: TGTGCCAGTAGTATTACGGGGGACTTGGGCAATCAGCCCCAGCATTTT. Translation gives CASSITGDLGNQPQHF. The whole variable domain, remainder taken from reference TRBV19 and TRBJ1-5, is DGGITQSPKYLFRKEGQNVTLSCEQNLNHDAMYWYRQDPGQGLRLIYYSQIVNDFQKGDIAEGYSVSREKKESFPLTVTSAQKNPTAFYLCASSITGDLGNQPQHFGDGTRLSIL.

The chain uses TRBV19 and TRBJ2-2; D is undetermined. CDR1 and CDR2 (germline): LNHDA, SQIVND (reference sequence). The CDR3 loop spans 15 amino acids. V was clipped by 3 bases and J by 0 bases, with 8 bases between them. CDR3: CASSIAFTNTGELFF. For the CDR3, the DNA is TGTGCCAGTAGTATTGCTTTCACGAACACCGGGGAGCTGTTTTTT.

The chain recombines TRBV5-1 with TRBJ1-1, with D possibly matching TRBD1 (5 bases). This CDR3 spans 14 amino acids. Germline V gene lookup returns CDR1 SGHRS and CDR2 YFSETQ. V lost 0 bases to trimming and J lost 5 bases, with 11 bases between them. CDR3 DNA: TGCGCCAGCAGCTTGGCCAAAGGGGATACTGAAGCTTTCTTT. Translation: CASSLAKGDTEAFF.

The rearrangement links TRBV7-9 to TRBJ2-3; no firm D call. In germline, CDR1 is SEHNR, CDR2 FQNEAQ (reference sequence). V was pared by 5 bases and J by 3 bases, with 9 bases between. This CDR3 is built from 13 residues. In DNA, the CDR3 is TGTGCCAGCAGCGGGGAAAATACAGATACGCAGTATTTT. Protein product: CASSGENTDTQYF. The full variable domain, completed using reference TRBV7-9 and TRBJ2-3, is DTGVSQNPRHKITKRGQNVTFRCDPISEHNRLYWYRQTLGQGPEFLTYFQNEAQLEKSRLLSDRFSAERPKGSFSTLEIQRTEQGDSAMYLCASSGENTDTQYFGPGTRLTVL.